These T cell receptor beta chains were read from a single sample in a study of Graves' ophthalmopathy and Graves' hyperthyroidism. Each CDR3 protein is one row after TCRdb ran MiXCR on the multiplex PCR reads. The top ten clones hold approximately 7% of a sample with 400,000 or so distinct CDR3 sequences, about 16% of them seen once. Sequenced input: peripheral blood. The receptors originated from a woman younger than 30 with stable Graves' hyperthyroidism. Both conserved end residues are part of each CDR3. A D gene is named only where the DNA matches it firmly. Clone size, where shown, is once, few, many, or a class for clones that have expanded.

clone_size: many
d_call: NA
j_call: TRBJ1-6
v_call: TRBV27
cdr3_nt: TGTGCCAGCAGTTTAAGGTCAGGGGCCGATAATTCACCCCTCCACTTT
cdr3_aa: CASSLRSGADNSPLHF

clone_size: few
d_call: NA
j_call: TRBJ1-3
v_call: TRBV19
cdr3_nt: TGTGCCAGTAGCGGGACGCGATCACGCTCTGGAAACACCATATATTTT
cdr3_aa: CASSGTRSRSGNTIYF

clone_size: many
d_call: NA
j_call: TRBJ1-2
v_call: TRBV12-3/TRBV12-4
cdr3_nt: TGTGCCAGCAGTTTATCAATGGGACTACCCCTCGGGTATGGCTACACCTTC
cdr3_aa: CASSLSMGLPLGYGYTF

clone_size: many
d_call: NA
j_call: TRBJ1-3
v_call: TRBV29-1
cdr3_nt: TGCAGCGTTGAGGCTTTTGGCAGTTACTCTGGAAACACCATATATTTT
cdr3_aa: CSVEAFGSYSGNTIYF

clone_size: many
d_call: TRBD2
j_call: TRBJ2-6
v_call: TRBV6-1
cdr3_nt: TGTGCCAGCACCAGTTACGGGGGGGGACTCGACGTCCTGACTTTC
cdr3_aa: CASTSYGGGLDVLTF

clone_size: NA
d_call: NA
j_call: TRBJ2-7
v_call: TRBV6-1
cdr3_nt: TGTGCCAGCAGTGAAGCGGCAGGGTCATCCTACGAGCAGTACTTC
cdr3_aa: CASSEAAGSSYEQYF

clone_size: many
d_call: TRBD1
j_call: TRBJ1-2
v_call: TRBV6-5
cdr3_nt: TGTGCCAGCAGACGTGGGACAGGGGGCTATGGCTACACCTTC
cdr3_aa: CASRRGTGGYGYTF

clone_size: many
d_call: TRBD1
j_call: TRBJ1-5
v_call: TRBV19
cdr3_nt: TGTGCCAGTAGCACGGACAGGAAGAATCAGCCCCAGCATTTT
cdr3_aa: CASSTDRKNQPQHF

clone_size: NA
d_call: NA
j_call: TRBJ1-1
v_call: TRBV7-2
cdr3_nt: TGTGCCAGCAGCTTCCCACCTTTAGGGGAAGCTTTCTTT
cdr3_aa: CASSFPPLGEAFF

clone_size: NA
d_call: NA
j_call: TRBJ2-5
v_call: TRBV7-6
cdr3_nt: TGTGCCAGCACCTCCCGGCGCGAGACCCAGTACTTC
cdr3_aa: CASTSRRETQYF

clone_size: many
d_call: TRBD1
j_call: TRBJ1-1
v_call: TRBV29-1
cdr3_nt: TGCAGCGTATTACCCACAGGGGGCACTGAAGCTTTCTTT
cdr3_aa: CSVLPTGGTEAFF

clone_size: few
d_call: NA
j_call: TRBJ1-2
v_call: TRBV4-1
cdr3_nt: TGCGCCAGCAGCCAAGGGGTTCGCGTTAAGGGATCTGGCTACACCTTC
cdr3_aa: CASSQGVRVKGSGYTF

clone_size: few
d_call: NA
j_call: TRBJ1-1
v_call: TRBV6-2/TRBV6-3
cdr3_nt: TGTGCCAGCAGTTACCTAGGGGAAGACACTGAAGCTTTCTTT
cdr3_aa: CASSYLGEDTEAFF

clone_size: many
d_call: NA
j_call: TRBJ1-1
v_call: TRBV27
cdr3_nt: TGTGCCAGCAGTTCCGAGACCCTCCGGACTGAAGCTTTCTTT
cdr3_aa: CASSSETLRTEAFF

clone_size: few
d_call: NA
j_call: TRBJ2-7
v_call: TRBV3-1
cdr3_nt: TGTGCCAGCAGCCAAGGCCTACACAAAGTCGTGGGCTACGAGCAGTACTTC
cdr3_aa: CASSQGLHKVVGYEQYF